This T cell receptor beta chain originates from a study of blood T cell repertoires in COVID-19. Turning to the study itself: There were acute and convalescent COVID-19 samples, and they came from the United States, Italy and Spain. Sample material is recorded as cDNA or gDNA derived from T cells, B-cell-depleted T cells, or PBMCs.

V trimming: 6 bases; J trimming: 5 bases; junction bases outside the gene matches: 6. CDR1 is SGHDT and CDR2 is YYEEEE in the germline V gene. The CDR3 totals 15 residues. Repertoires were generated with immunoSEQ multiplex PCR, while TCRdb's copy carries only in-frame clones and drops some. The sample records around 160,000 clones, roughly 84% being singletons. The age range of participants was 18 to 89 years, with residence in about two dozen US areas. Recovery meant two consecutive negative NP/OP PCR tests, professional clearance, or resolved symptoms. The sequencing sample was made of PBMCs or T cells enriched from blood (not recorded which). This receptor was identified in a woman aged 60-75 years who had recovered from COVID-19. V usage is TRBV5-6 and J usage is TRBJ2-2; TRBD1 matches 11 bases. CDR3 residues: CASTTDRGRTGELFF. Here the CDR3 DNA reads TGTGCCAGCACAACGGACAGGGGGCGAACCGGGGAGCTGTTTTTT.